A single sample gave rise to the 4 T cell receptor beta chains below, sequenced in a study. TCRdb ran MiXCR on the 5' RACE reads and lists one entry per CDR3 protein. The sample lists 55,000 to 75,000 distinct CDR3 sequences; almost 30% were seen once. Sequencing was carried out using tumor-infiltrating naive CD4+ T cells sorted from the breast tumor. As for subset: naive CD4+ T cells, CD4+CD45RA+CD25-. These receptors all come from a female donor with breast cancer.

This clonotype was seen many times. V is TRBV7-2 and J is TRBJ1-2; D is possibly TRBD1 (5 bases). Germline CDR1 is SGHTA and CDR2 is FQGNSA. This CDR3 spans 13 amino acids. The germline V and J ends were trimmed by 3 bases and 2 bases, with 7 bases remaining between them. DNA of the CDR3: TGTGCCAGCAGCTTCCGGGACAACTATGGCTACACCTTC. This translates into CASSFRDNYGYTF.

The chain links TRBV6-5 to TRBJ1-2, with D perhaps TRBD1 (6 bases). Germline V CDR1 and CDR2: MNHEY, SVGAGI. The CDR3 loop spans 14 amino acids. Trimming pared 0 bases from V and 7 bases from J, leaving 12 bases between. CDR3 loop: CASSYSGGLGGYTF. The CDR3 DNA reads TGTGCCAGCAGTTACTCTGGGGGCCTTGGTGGCTACACCTTC.

This clonotype is categorized as medium-sized. The gene calls are TRBV7-2 and TRBJ2-5; TRBD2 matches at 8 bases. V was clipped by 5 bases and J by 4 bases; unmatched bases: 6. The CDR3 loop spans 14 amino acids. The germline V gene has CDR1 SGHTA and CDR2 FQGNSA. As DNA, the CDR3 is TGTGCCAGCAGCCGTAGGGCGGGGGGAGAGACCCAGTACTTC. It encodes CASSRRAGGETQYF.

This clonotype came up once. A much bigger clone sits one base away, suggesting this may be a read error. The conserved phenylalanine or tryptophan is not found at the CDR3 terminus, so this likely reflects a read error. The chain uses TRBV5-1 and TRBJ1-2; no clear D. This CDR3 contains 14 residues. Germline V gene data show CDR1 as SGHRS and CDR2 as YFSETQ. The ends were cut back, 0 bases at V and 4 bases at J, with 10 bases in the middle. CDR3 sequence reads: CASSLEGLAYGYTV. The CDR3 region has the DNA TGCGCCAGCAGCTTGGAGGGCCTGGCCTATGGCTACACCGTC.